A selection of T cell receptor beta chains follows, all from one sample in a study of OX40 agonist ivuxolimab in advanced cancers. Using immunoSEQ multiplex PCR, the repertoire was profiled, and TCRdb retains in-frame clones only, with some absent. This table has 70,000 or so clones, 87% appearing once. The input for sequencing was CD4+ or CD8+ T cells sorted from blood, taken in a trial of the OX40 agonist ivuxolimab. The receptors stem from an adult with an advanced solid tumor such as melanoma, head and neck, liver or kidney cancer. The conserved cysteine and the conserved F or W are not part of the CDR3 here.

CDR3 protein	V gene
ASSYSGSSSYEQY	TRBV6-5
ASSSGGVFQPQH	TRBV18
ASSQTGTANTGELF	TRBV27
ASSQASGGTGELF	TRBV14
AISESKGNQPQH	TRBV10-3
ASSPSGPYNEQF	TRBV11-2
ASSYLGGEAF	TRBV5-5
ASERDLQGETQY	TRBV6-1
ASSDGTGPTNTQY	TRBV9
ASGFGTLNTEAF	TRBV12-5
ASSQFTSGSYNEQF	TRBV6-4
ASSETPRQGGNQPQH	TRBV6-1
ASSRTSGGEGGAQY	TRBV11-3
ASSIWDKMNGYT	TRBV19
ASSVGTRGTRDTQY	TRBV9
ASSTGQGNAEAF	TRBV7-3
ASSLRTVITEAF	TRBV28
ASSGGGRAEKLF	TRBV28
ASSAGGPSSYEQY	TRBV6-1
ASSDRGGRKQF	TRBV6-4
ASSLGNRGTGELF	TRBV5-6
ASSQGAKSQPQH	TRBV11-2
ASSLEGARTDTQY	TRBV5-1
ASSYTSGSRGSEQF	TRBV6-5
ASRADSSYNSPLH	TRBV2
ASSLDGQGGYEQY	TRBV5-4
ASSVASGGANEQF	TRBV9
ASSFGGANTEAF	TRBV5-5
ASSLTLSLGDQPQH	TRBV5-8
ASSEARGFNQPQH	TRBV5-1
ATDSGQNTEAF	TRBV6-1
ATMAGTSGSTDTQY	TRBV15
ASRRTRFGETQY	TRBV6-1
TSSQCSYEQY	TRBV1
AIRTPGQRNNEQF	TRBV10-3
ASSSPGGEQY	TRBV19
ASSNGQQANYGYT	TRBV5-8
ASTSRTGWAQPQH	TRBV2
ASSEQDPGNTIY	TRBV5-4
ASSPSGGREQY	TRBV5-4
ASSDVRANHLRNYGYT	TRBV6-4
ASSEIGRGELF	TRBV2
ASSYSTGPLGETQY	TRBV7-8
ASSETVGSTDTQY	TRBV9
AGGDPYEQY	TRBV28
ASSLLAMEQF	TRBV7-9
ASSSRTSGTDTQY	TRBV5-1
AWSGQGDSPLH	TRBV30
ASRKGAGLGGGETQY	TRBV4-1
ASSSGQGNTGELF	TRBV28
ASSQEGRHLNEQF	TRBV4-2
ASSVVGDSTDTQY	TRBV9
ASTQSGGDRSYNEQF	TRBV28
ASSLPGMNTEAF	TRBV28
ASMDGGYNSPLH	TRBV6-1
AISESTGKNTEAF	TRBV10-3
ASSSEMTGGPNYGYT	TRBV7-9
ASSPPSQQETQY	TRBV18
ASSAQGSGANVLT	TRBV19